These 5 T cell receptor beta chains were all obtained from the same sample, sequenced in a study of CD8 T cells in Susac syndrome. An amount of RNA that ranged from roughly 0.45 to 1 ug was reverse transcribed with random hexamers. A single record per CDR3 protein comes from TCRdb applying MiXCR to the immunoSEQ multiplex PCR reads. The repertoire has about 210,000 distinct CDR3 sequences, roughly 96% of them found once; the top ten carry 0.085% to 0.1%. The source material was CD4+ T cells from PBMCs. Receptors were obtained from a human donor with multiple sclerosis.

This clonotype was counted a single time. V is TRBV7-8 and J is TRBJ2-1, with TRBD2 as a possible D gene (5 bases). Trimming took off 5 bases at V and 9 bases at J, with 14 bases between the two ends. The CDR3 totals 13 residues. Germline CDR1 SGHVS, CDR2 FQNEAQ. In nucleotides, the CDR3 is TGTGCCAGCAGCGGGTCGAGCGCGGGTGAGCAGTTCTTC. It codes for CASSGSSAGEQFF.

V gene TRBV6-5 combines with J gene TRBJ2-7; no clear D. Germline V CDR1 and CDR2: MNHEY, SVGAGI. V was trimmed by 6 bases and J by 7 bases, leaving 19 bases between them. The CDR3 covers 14 residues. CDR3 sequence reads: CASSSLPLLGEQYF. CDR3 DNA sequence: TGTGCCAGCAGCTCATTACCCCTCCTCGGTGAGCAGTACTTC.

The CDR3 region has the DNA TGTGCCTGGATGACGGGAGGCTTTAATGAAAAACTGTTTTTT. Encoded protein: CAWMTGGFNEKLFF. J is TRBJ1-4 and V is TRBV30; D unresolved. Germline assignment: CDR1 GTSNPN and CDR2 SVGIG (reference sequence). The CDR3 spans 14 residues. V was shortened by 4 bases and J by 4 bases, with 13 bases between the two germline ends.

The chain is built from TRBV20-1 and TRBJ1-2; a weak D match, TRBD1 (5 bases). The V end lost 0 bases, the J end lost 5 bases, and 16 bases lay between the germline ends. Germline loops: CDR1 DFQATT, CDR2 SNEGSKA (reference sequence). This CDR3 has 15 residues. CDR3 coding DNA: TGCAGTGCTAGAGATATCAGGGCAGTTGCATATGGCTACACCTTC. Protein: CSARDIRAVAYGYTF.

The genes are TRBV12-3 or TRBV12-4 and TRBJ2-1, with D perhaps TRBD1 (6 bases). The CDR3 sequence is 15 residues long. Trimming cost V 3 bases and J 5 bases, with 14 bases left between them. The CDR3: CASSLVQGQHNEQFF. The CDR3 DNA follows: TGTGCCAGCAGTTTGGTGCAGGGACAACACAATGAGCAGTTCTTC.